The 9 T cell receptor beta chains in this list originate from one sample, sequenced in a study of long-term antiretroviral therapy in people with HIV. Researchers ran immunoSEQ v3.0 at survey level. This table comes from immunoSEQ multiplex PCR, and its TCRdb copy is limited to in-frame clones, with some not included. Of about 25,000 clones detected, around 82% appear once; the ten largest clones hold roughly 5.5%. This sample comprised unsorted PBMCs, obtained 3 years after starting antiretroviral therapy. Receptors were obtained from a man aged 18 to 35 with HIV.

CDR3 bases: TGTGCCAGCAGTGAAAGCAGGCCTTTCTCTGGAAACACCATATATTTT. Its protein product is CASSESRPFSGNTIYF. J is TRBJ1-3 and V is TRBV6-1; D is unclear. The CDR3 is 16 residues long. Trimming shortened V by 2 bases and J by 0 bases, and 11 bases separated the two germline ends. Germline V gives CDR1 MNHNS, CDR2 SASEGT.

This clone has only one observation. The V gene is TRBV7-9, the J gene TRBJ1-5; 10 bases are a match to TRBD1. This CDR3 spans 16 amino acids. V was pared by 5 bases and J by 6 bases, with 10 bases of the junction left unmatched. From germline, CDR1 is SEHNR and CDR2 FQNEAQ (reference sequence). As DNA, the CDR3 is TGTGCCAGCAGCCTTGGAAGACAGGGGGCGTTTCAGCCCCAGCATTTT. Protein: CASSLGRQGAFQPQHF.

CDR3 coding DNA: TGTGCCAGCAGTTTACTCTACGAGCAGTACTTC. Amino acids: CASSLLYEQYF. V usage is TRBV6-5 and J usage is TRBJ2-7; the D is unclear. Germline assignment: CDR1 MNHEY and CDR2 SVGAGI. Trimming removed 4 bases at V and 3 bases at J, with 4 bases between. The CDR3 consists of 11 residues.

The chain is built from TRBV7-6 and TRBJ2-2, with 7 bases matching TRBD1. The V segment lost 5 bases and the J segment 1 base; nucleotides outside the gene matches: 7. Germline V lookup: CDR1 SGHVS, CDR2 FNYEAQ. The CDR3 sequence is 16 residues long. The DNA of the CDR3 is TGTGCCAGCAGCGGACAGGCCCAGGGGAACACCGGGGAGCTGTTTTTT. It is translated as CASSGQAQGNTGELFF.

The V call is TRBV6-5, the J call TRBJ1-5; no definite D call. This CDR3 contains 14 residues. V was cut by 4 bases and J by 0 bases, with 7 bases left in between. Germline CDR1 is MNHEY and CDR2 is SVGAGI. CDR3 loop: CASSSGISNQPQHF. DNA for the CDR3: TGTGCCAGCAGTTCTGGGATTAGCAATCAGCCCCAGCATTTT.

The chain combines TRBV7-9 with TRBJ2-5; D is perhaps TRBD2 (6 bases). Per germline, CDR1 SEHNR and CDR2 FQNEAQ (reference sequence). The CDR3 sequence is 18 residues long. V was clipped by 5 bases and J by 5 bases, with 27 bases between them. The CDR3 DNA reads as TGTGCCAGCAGCCCCCGGGAGAGCGCCCGAACTCTGAGGGAGACCCAGTACTTC. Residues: CASSPRESARTLRETQYF.

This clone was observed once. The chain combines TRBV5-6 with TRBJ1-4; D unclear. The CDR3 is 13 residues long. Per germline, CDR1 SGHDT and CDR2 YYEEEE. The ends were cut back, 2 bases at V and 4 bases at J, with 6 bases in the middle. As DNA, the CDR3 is TGTGCCAGCAGCTTCAGAGTTAATGAAAAACTGTTTTTT. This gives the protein CASSFRVNEKLFF.

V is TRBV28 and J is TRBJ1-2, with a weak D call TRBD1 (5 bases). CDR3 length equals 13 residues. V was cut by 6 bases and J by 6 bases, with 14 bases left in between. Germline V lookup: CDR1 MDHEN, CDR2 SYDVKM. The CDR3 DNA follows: TGTGCCAGCAGCTCCTGGGGGGATAATGGCTACACCTTC. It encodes CASSSWGDNGYTF.

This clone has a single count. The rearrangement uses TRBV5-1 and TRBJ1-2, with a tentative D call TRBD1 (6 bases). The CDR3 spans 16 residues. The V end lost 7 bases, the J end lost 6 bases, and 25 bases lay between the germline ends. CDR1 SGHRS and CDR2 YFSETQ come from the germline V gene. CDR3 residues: CASSLGSGAGGDGYTF. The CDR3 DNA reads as TGCGCCAGCTCCTTGGGGTCAGGGGCTGGTGGTGATGGCTACACCTTC.